These 20 T cell receptor beta chains share one sample of origin, sequenced in a study of blood T cell repertoires in COVID-19 (dated by TCRdb to 2019 to 2021). Libraries were prepared through the immunoSEQ multiplex PCR assay. This is the immuneACCESS table as TCRdb keeps it, with only in-frame sequences that have V and J called. A part of the clones is gone; compared with another copy, unresolved V genes explain less than half, and the rest is unexplained. This sample gives fewer than 350,000 clones in total; around 85% of them show up just once. The top ten clonotypes cover about 2.5% of the sample. The specimen was PBMCs or T cells enriched from blood (not recorded which). These TCRs come from a woman between 50 and 59 years old who had recovered from COVID-19.

V is TRBV10-3 and J is TRBJ1-6; D might be TRBD1 (5 bases). The CDR3 has 18 amino acids. From germline, CDR1 is ENHRY and CDR2 SYGVKD. The V and J ends lost 0 bases and 8 bases respectively, with 20 bases between them. The CDR3 sequence is CAISESGFGVTGDSPLHF. DNA for the CDR3: TGTGCCATCAGTGAGTCAGGATTTGGGGTCACGGGGGATTCACCCCTCCACTTT.

This sequence joins TRBV10-3 and TRBJ2-7, with TRBD2 as a possible D gene (6 bases). The CDR3 runs to 13 residues. Trimming left V 10 bases short and J 3 bases short, with 16 bases between. Per the germline V gene, CDR1 is ENHRY and CDR2 is SYGVKD. The CDR3 DNA reads as TGTGCCAGCGGGAATGGTCAGCACTACGAGCAGTACTTC. Protein: CASGNGQHYEQYF.

The gene calls are TRBV27 and TRBJ1-3; D might be TRBD1 (5 bases). The CDR3 totals 13 residues. Germline V gene sequence: CDR1 MNHEY, CDR2 SMNVEV (reference sequence). V was trimmed by 5 bases and J by 2 bases, leaving 7 bases between them. DNA for the CDR3: TGTGCCAGCAGTCGGGGGGCTGGAAACACCATATATTTT. Amino acid sequence: CASSRGAGNTIYF.

This clone showed up just once. The rearrangement links TRBV24-1 to TRBJ2-2; TRBD2 might be the D (5 bases). Germline values: CDR1 KGHDR, CDR2 SFDVKD. The V and J ends lost 3 bases and 4 bases respectively, with 11 bases between them. This CDR3 has 15 residues. CDR3 residues: CATSDPGGVTGELFF. The CDR3 coding sequence is TGTGCCACCAGTGATCCCGGAGGTGTCACCGGGGAGCTGTTTTTT.

The chain has TRBV7-2 and TRBJ1-2; D not resolved. The CDR3 consists of 15 residues. V gave up 1 base and J gave up 1 base, with 10 bases separating them. From germline, CDR1 is SGHTA and CDR2 FQGNSA. The CDR3 DNA sequence: TGTGCCAGCAGCTTAGACGCAAACAATAACTATGGCTACACCTTC. This translates into CASSLDANNNYGYTF.

The rearrangement uses TRBV7-9 and TRBJ1-1; the D is unclear. The CDR3 contains 14 residues. The V end was cut by 5 bases, the J end by 3 bases, with 13 bases between. Germline V gives CDR1 SEHNR, CDR2 FQNEAQ (reference sequence). CDR3 in DNA: TGTGCCAGCAGCCCTACCCTTAGCGACACTGAAGCTTTCTTT. This gives the protein CASSPTLSDTEAFF.

The chain combines TRBV3-1 (or the pseudogene TRBV3-2) with TRBJ1-6, with a possible D match to TRBD1 (6 bases). The V gene lost 4 bases and the J gene lost 14 bases, with 18 bases spanning the gap. CDR3 size: 14 residues. Germline CDR1 is LGHDT and CDR2 is YNNKEL (reference sequence). The chain's CDR3 is CASSRPGEYLALHF. The CDR3 DNA reads TGTGCCAGCAGCCGGCCAGGGGAGTATTTGGCCCTCCACTTT.

The chain has TRBV11-2 and TRBJ2-4; the D gene is possibly TRBD1 (6 bases). CDR1 and CDR2 from the germline V gene are SGHAT and FQNNGV. This CDR3 is 18 amino acids long. V was shortened by 4 bases and J by 6 bases, with 25 bases between the two germline ends. CDR3 in amino acids: CASSSQGFGVANRNIQYF. The CDR3 bases are TGTGCCAGCAGCTCACAGGGTTTTGGGGTAGCCAATAGAAACATTCAGTACTTC.

The V gene is TRBV6-1, the J gene TRBJ1-2; 9 bases fit TRBD1. The V and J ends lost 3 bases and 7 bases, in that order; junction bases with no gene match: 12. CDR3 length: 16 residues. Looked up from germline, CDR1 is MNHNS and CDR2 is SASEGT. The CDR3 bases are TGTGCCAGCAGTGACGCACAGGGGGCGGAATACTCTGGCTACACCTTC. Residues: CASSDAQGAEYSGYTF.

The chain combines TRBV27 with TRBJ1-5, with 8 bases aligning to TRBD1. J gave up 1 base and V 2 bases, and 7 bases lay outside the gene matches. Germline V CDR1 and CDR2: MNHEY, SMNVEV (reference sequence). This CDR3 is 17 amino acids long. CDR3 region: CASSLSMTGVSNQPQHF. CDR3 nucleotides: TGTGCCAGCAGTTTAAGTATGACAGGGGTGAGCAATCAGCCCCAGCATTTT.

The chain has TRBV2 and TRBJ2-5; D unclear. The CDR3 has 12 amino acids. The germline V and J ends were trimmed by 5 bases and 7 bases, with 11 bases remaining between them. Germline loops: CDR1 SNHLY, CDR2 FYNNEI. The CDR3 here is CASSPERWTQYF. The CDR3 DNA reads TGTGCCAGCAGTCCCGAGAGGTGGACCCAGTACTTC.

This chain connects TRBV19 to TRBJ2-1; TRBD2 might be the D (6 bases). Germline assignment: CDR1 LNHDA and CDR2 SQIVND (reference sequence). This CDR3 is built from 17 residues. V was trimmed by 3 bases and J by 5 bases, leaving 20 bases between them. CDR3 nucleotides: TGTGCCAGTAGTATTAGTCTAAATCGGGGGAAAGACAATGAGCAGTTCTTC. It specifies CASSISLNRGKDNEQFF.

The chain combines TRBV7-2 with TRBJ2-3; possible D gene TRBD2, 6 bases. CDR1 SGHTA and CDR2 FQGNSA come from the germline V gene. The CDR3 extends over 15 amino acids. The V end lost 5 bases, the J end lost 0 bases, and 12 bases lay between the germline ends. The CDR3 sequence is CASSPGLFSTDTQYF. For the CDR3, the DNA is TGTGCCAGCAGCCCGGGACTCTTTAGCACAGATACGCAGTATTTT. Full variable domain (outside the CDR3, taken from reference TRBV7-2 and TRBJ2-3): GAGVSQSPSNKVTEKGKDVELRCDPISGHTALYWYRQSLGQGLEFLIYFQGNSAPDKSGLPSDRFSAERTGGSVSTLTIQRTQQEDSAVYLCASSPGLFSTDTQYFGPGTRLTVL.

The chain carries TRBV29-1 and TRBJ2-1, with 11 bases that match TRBD2. The CDR3 length is 16 residues. CDR1 and CDR2 from the germline V gene are SQVTM and ANQGSEA. V was pared by 5 bases and J by 0 bases, with 6 bases of the junction left unmatched. DNA of the CDR3: TGCAGCGTTACTGGACTAGCGGGTAGCTCCTACAATGAGCAGTTCTTC. Its protein is CSVTGLAGSSYNEQFF.

The rearrangement joins TRBV7-9 to TRBJ1-4; TRBD1 matches at 8 bases. The CDR3 is 14 amino acids. Trimming at V came to 2 bases and at J to 7 bases, leaving 3 bases not matched to a gene. Germline lookup yields CDR1 SEHNR and CDR2 FQNEAQ (reference sequence). This CDR3 is CASSLQGASEKLFF. The CDR3 DNA reads as TGTGCCAGCAGCTTACAGGGGGCTTCTGAAAAACTGTTTTTT.

The chain employs TRBV4-1 and TRBJ1-6; 8 nucleotides line up with TRBD1. With 0 bases clipped from V and 9 bases from J, the junction kept 7 bases outside the gene matches. CDR1 and CDR2 (germline): MGHRA, YSYEKL. This CDR3 contains 16 residues. The CDR3 DNA reads TGCGCCAGCAGCCAAGATCTCGGGACAGGAAGTTCACCCCTCCACTTT. Translating it yields CASSQDLGTGSSPLHF.

The chain employs TRBV19 and TRBJ1-6; tentative D call: TRBD1 (6 bases). This CDR3 spans 15 amino acids. The germline gives CDR1 LNHDA, CDR2 SQIVND (reference sequence). V was clipped by 1 base and J by 7 bases, with 11 bases between them. DNA for the CDR3: TGTGCCAGTAGTATAGCGGCCCAGGGGAATTCACCCCTCCACTTT. This codes for CASSIAAQGNSPLHF.

This rearrangement joins TRBV5-1 to TRBJ2-2; D ambiguous. This CDR3 region has 13 residues. V was cut by 2 bases and J by 1 base, with 3 bases left in between. The germline V gene encodes CDR1 SGHRS and CDR2 YFSETQ. The CDR3 loop is CASSFLNTGELFF. The CDR3 region has the DNA TGCGCCAGCAGCTTCTTGAACACCGGGGAGCTGTTTTTT.

The genes are TRBV19 and TRBJ1-4; 7 bases agree with TRBD1. After removal of 6 bases from V and 6 bases from J, the junction contained 13 bases not matched to a gene. Germline V gene sequence: CDR1 LNHDA, CDR2 SQIVND (reference sequence). CDR3 length: 16 amino acids. The chain's CDR3 is CASRPSYRGGDEKLFF. Written as DNA, the CDR3 is TGTGCCAGTAGGCCGTCTTACAGGGGAGGAGATGAAAAACTGTTTTTT.

Notes on this clone: This sample includes further DNA sequences coding for the same CDR3. The chain combines TRBV5-1 with TRBJ1-1, with 8 bases lining up with TRBD1. With 3 bases clipped from V and 1 base from J, the junction kept 2 bases outside the gene matches. Germline V lookup: CDR1 SGHRS, CDR2 YFSETQ. The CDR3 sequence is 14 residues long. In DNA, the CDR3 is TGCGCCAGCAGCTGGACAGGGTCGAACACTGAAGCTTTCTTT. It specifies CASSWTGSNTEAFF.